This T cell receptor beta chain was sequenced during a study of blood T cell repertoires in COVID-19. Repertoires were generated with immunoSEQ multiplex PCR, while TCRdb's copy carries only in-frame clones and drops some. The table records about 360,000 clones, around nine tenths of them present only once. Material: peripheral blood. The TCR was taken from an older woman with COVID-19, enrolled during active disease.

CDR3 protein: CASSHDRAYEQYF. CDR3 sequence (DNA): TGTGCCAGCAGCCATGACAGAGCTTACGAGCAGTACTTC. This chain uses TRBV3-1 (or the pseudogene TRBV3-2) with TRBJ2-7; a weak D match, TRBD1 (5 bases). This CDR3 has 13 amino acids. The V gene's germline CDR1 is LGHDT and CDR2 YNNKEL (reference sequence). V lost 3 bases to trimming and J lost 4 bases, with 10 bases between them.